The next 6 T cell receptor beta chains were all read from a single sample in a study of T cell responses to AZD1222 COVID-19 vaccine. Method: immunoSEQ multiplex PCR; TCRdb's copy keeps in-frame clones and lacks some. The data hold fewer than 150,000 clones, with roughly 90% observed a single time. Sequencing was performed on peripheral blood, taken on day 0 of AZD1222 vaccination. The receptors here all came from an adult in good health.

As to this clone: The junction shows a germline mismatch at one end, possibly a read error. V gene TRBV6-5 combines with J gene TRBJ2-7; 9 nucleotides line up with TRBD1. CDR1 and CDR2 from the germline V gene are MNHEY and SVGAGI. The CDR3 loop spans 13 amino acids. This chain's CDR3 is CASSPGQGPLSDF. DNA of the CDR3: TGTGCCAGCAGCCCGGGACAGGGCCCCTTATCGGACTTC.

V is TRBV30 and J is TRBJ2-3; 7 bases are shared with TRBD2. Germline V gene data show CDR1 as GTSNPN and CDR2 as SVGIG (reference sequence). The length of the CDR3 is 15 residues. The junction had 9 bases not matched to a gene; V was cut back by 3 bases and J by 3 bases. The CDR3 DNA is TGTGCCTGGAGGGACTGGGGGGGAGTTACAGATACGCAGTATTTT. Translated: CAWRDWGGVTDTQYF.

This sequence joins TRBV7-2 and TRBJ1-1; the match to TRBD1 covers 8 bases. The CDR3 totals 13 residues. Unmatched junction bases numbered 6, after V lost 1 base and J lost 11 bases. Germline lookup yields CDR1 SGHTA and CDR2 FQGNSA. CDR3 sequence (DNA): TGTGCCAGCAGCTTAGTAACAGGGGGTTGGGCTTTCTTT. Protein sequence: CASSLVTGGWAFF. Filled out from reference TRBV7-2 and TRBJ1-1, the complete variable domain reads GAGVSQSPSNKVTEKGKDVELRCDPISGHTALYWYRQSLGQGLEFLIYFQGNSAPDKSGLPSDRFSAERTGGSVSTLTIQRTQQEDSAVYLCASSLVTGGWAFFGQGTRLTVV.

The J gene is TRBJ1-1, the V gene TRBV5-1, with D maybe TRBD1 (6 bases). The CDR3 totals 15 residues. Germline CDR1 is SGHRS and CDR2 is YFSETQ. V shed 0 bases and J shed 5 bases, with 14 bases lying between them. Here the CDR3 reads CASSLAAGAGTEAFF. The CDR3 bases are TGCGCCAGCAGCTTGGCCGCAGGGGCCGGTACTGAAGCTTTCTTT.

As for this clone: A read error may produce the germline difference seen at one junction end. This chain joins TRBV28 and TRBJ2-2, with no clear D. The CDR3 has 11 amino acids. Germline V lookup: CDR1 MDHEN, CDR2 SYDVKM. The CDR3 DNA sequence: TGTACCAGCACCTCAGCGGGGGAGCTGTTTTTT. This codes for CTSTSAGELFF.

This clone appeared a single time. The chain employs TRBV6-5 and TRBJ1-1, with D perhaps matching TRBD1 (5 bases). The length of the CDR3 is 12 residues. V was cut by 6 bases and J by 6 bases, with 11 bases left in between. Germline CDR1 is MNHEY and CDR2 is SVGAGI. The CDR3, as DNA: TGTGCCAGCAGACAGGAGGCCCCTGAAGCTTTCTTT. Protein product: CASRQEAPEAFF.